Below, 18 T cell receptor beta chains from the same sample are listed, as sequenced in a study of human T cells and chemical hapten exposure. One entry per CDR3 protein, called by TCRdb with MiXCR from the RACE reads. Here the sample spans some 110,000 distinct CDR3 sequences, about 11% being singletons. Time point denoted: patch test 3, about 24 weeks after DPC sensitization. Treatment here: therapeutic diphenylcyclopropenone sensitization with weekly scalp DPC. Sequences were derived from whole blood, sampled in connection with sensitization to the hapten diphenylcyclopropenone (DPC). These receptors originate from a woman in her fifties or sixties with alopecia areata. Some clones in this sample may be carry-over from other donors' samples.

This clonotype has more than one count but fewer than ten. V is TRBV12-3 or TRBV12-4 and J is TRBJ2-3, with D maybe TRBD2 (5 bases). Trimming removed 0 bases at V and 4 bases at J, with 11 bases between. The CDR3 runs to 15 residues. The CDR3 reads CASSLAGVFPDTQYF. The CDR3 DNA reads as TGTGCCAGCAGTTTAGCGGGAGTCTTTCCAGATACGCAGTATTTT.

The chain is built from TRBV6-2 or TRBV6-3 and TRBJ1-5, with a tentative D call TRBD1 (5 bases). The V gene lost 6 bases and the J gene lost 5 bases, with 14 bases spanning the gap. The CDR3 loop spans 14 amino acids. Germline V CDR1 and CDR2: MNHEY, SVGEGT. CDR3 in amino acids: CASSNGGTYQPQHF. Written as DNA, the CDR3 is TGTGCCAGCAGCAACGGGGGAACTTATCAGCCCCAGCATTTT.

This clonotype was recorded at least ten times. The chain carries TRBV13 and TRBJ2-3; 7 positions agree with TRBD2. The V segment lost 3 bases and the J segment 1 base; nucleotides outside the gene matches: 4. In germline, CDR1 is PRHDT, CDR2 FYEKMQ (reference sequence). This CDR3 spans 15 amino acids. The CDR3 reads CASSFSTSGTDTQYF. CDR3 DNA sequence: TGTGCCAGCAGCTTTTCTACTAGCGGCACAGATACGCAGTATTTT.

The chain recombines TRBV20-1 with TRBJ2-7, with D possibly being TRBD1 (6 bases). V was shortened by 4 bases and J by 3 bases, with 16 bases between the two germline ends. The CDR3 extends over 14 amino acids. In germline, CDR1 is DFQATT, CDR2 SNEGSKA (reference sequence). CDR3 nucleotide sequence: TGCAGTGCTAACGTCCTAGGACAGAACTACGAGCAGTACTTC. It is translated as CSANVLGQNYEQYF.

This chain links TRBV12-3 or TRBV12-4 with TRBJ2-7; a possible D gene is TRBD2 (5 bases). Trimming took 5 bases from V and 1 from J, leaving 12 bases between them. The CDR3 runs to 14 residues. CDR3 amino acids: CASSRPPGSYEQYF. CDR3 in DNA: TGTGCCAGCAGTCGACCCCCGGGGTCCTACGAGCAGTACTTC.

There are many counts of this clonotype. The CDR3 sequence: CSVGAPYEQYF. CDR3 sequence (DNA): TGCAGCGTTGGTGCCCCCTACGAGCAGTACTTC. The chain employs TRBV29-1 and TRBJ2-7; no definite D call. V lost 4 bases and J lost 2, with 6 bases in between. This CDR3 spans 11 amino acids. Germline V CDR1 and CDR2: SQVTM, ANQGSEA.

The chain recombines TRBV12-3 or TRBV12-4 with TRBJ1-2; D may be TRBD1 (5 bases). Trimming left V 6 bases short and J 6 bases short, with 8 bases between. The CDR3 length is 11 residues. CDR3 protein: CASSAGNGYTF. CDR3 coding DNA: TGTGCCAGCAGCGCAGGGAATGGCTACACCTTC.

The V and J genes are TRBV4-1 and TRBJ2-7; 9 bases are shared with TRBD2. Unmatched junction bases numbered 6, after V lost 4 bases and J lost 2 bases. The CDR3 loop spans 15 amino acids. Germline CDR1 MGHRA, CDR2 YSYEKL. The DNA for the CDR3 is TGCGCCAGCAGCCCCGAGGTAGCGGGGGCCTACGAGCAGTACTTC. This codes for CASSPEVAGAYEQYF.

This chain uses TRBV29-1 with TRBJ2-3, with 10 bases lining up with TRBD2. The CDR3 runs 15 residues. CDR1 and CDR2 (germline): SQVTM, ANQGSEA. The V gene end was trimmed by 6 bases and the J gene end by 1 base; junction bases not matched to a gene: 7. In DNA, the CDR3 is TGCAGCGTAAACGGACTAGCGGATTGCACAGATACGCAGTATTTT. Translating gives CSVNGLADCTDTQYF.

This clonotype was picked up many times. The chain carries TRBV25-1 and TRBJ2-5, with a weak D call TRBD2 (6 bases). The CDR3 loop spans 14 amino acids. Trimming stripped 6 bases from V and 1 base from J, with 12 bases between. The germline gives CDR1 MGHDK, CDR2 SYGVNS. The CDR3 coding sequence is TGTGCCAGCAGCCAACTAGCTTTCCAAGAGACCCAGTACTTC. Translating gives CASSQLAFQETQYF. Using reference TRBV25-1 and TRBJ2-5 for the parts outside the CDR3, the full variable domain is EADIYQTPRYLVIGTGKKITLECSQTMGHDKMYWYQQDPGMELHLIHYSYGVNSTEKGDLSSESTVSRIRTEHFPLTLESARPSHTSQYLCASSQLAFQETQYFGPGTRLLVL.

This clonotype was seen a few times. V usage is TRBV7-9 and J usage is TRBJ2-7, with 7 nucleotides matching TRBD1. The J segment lost 3 bases and the V segment lost 9 bases, leaving 8 bases of the junction unmatched. Germline V gene data show CDR1 as SEHNR and CDR2 as FQNEAQ (reference sequence). This CDR3 contains 13 residues. The chain's CDR3 is CASTVGGLYEQYF. CDR3 in DNA: TGTGCCAGTACTGTAGGGGGCCTCTACGAGCAGTACTTC.

This clonotype was counted a few times. The chain links TRBV12-3 or TRBV12-4 to TRBJ1-2, with TRBD1 identical over 9 bases. V shed 5 bases and J 0 bases; nucleotides not matched to a gene: 10. The CDR3 is made up of 17 amino acids. For the CDR3, the DNA is TGTGCCAGCAGTCTCACAGGGGGCCAAAGAGCTAACTATGGCTACACCTTC. Its protein is CASSLTGGQRANYGYTF.

The chain combines TRBV24-1 with TRBJ1-2, with 10 bases that match TRBD1. CDR3 length: 13 residues. Germline CDR1 is KGHDR and CDR2 is SFDVKD. The V and J ends lost 7 bases and 6 bases, in that order; junction bases with no gene match: 4. The CDR3 loop is CATSGQGVNGYTF. CDR3 bases: TGTGCCACCAGCGGACAGGGGGTCAATGGCTACACCTTC.

This clonotype was observed a handful of times. The gene calls are TRBV29-1 and TRBJ2-7; no clear D gene. Germline V gives CDR1 SQVTM, CDR2 ANQGSEA. The CDR3 contains 13 residues. V lost 4 bases and J lost 0, with 10 bases in between. The CDR3 is CSVVAVSSYEQYF. CDR3 nucleotides: TGCAGCGTTGTGGCGGTCAGCTCCTACGAGCAGTACTTC.

This clonotype was seen more than once but under ten times. The chain uses TRBV7-9 and TRBJ1-2; tentatively, D is TRBD1 (5 bases). The germline V gene encodes CDR1 SEHNR and CDR2 FQNEAQ (reference sequence). This CDR3 is 13 amino acids long. V was cut by 2 bases and J by 2 bases, with 6 bases left in between. The DNA of the CDR3 is TGTGCCAGCAGCTTACAGGGCAACTATGGCTACACCTTC. This codes for CASSLQGNYGYTF.

The chain combines TRBV5-6 with TRBJ2-7, with unresolved D. Germline CDR1 reads SGHDT; CDR2 reads YYEEEE. This CDR3 has 12 residues. The V gene lost 0 bases and the J gene lost 7 bases, with 8 bases spanning the gap. CDR3 nucleotide sequence: TGTGCCAGCAGCTTGGGGGCCCGAGAGCAGTACTTC. Protein: CASSLGAREQYF.

At least ten counts were recorded for this clonotype. V and J are TRBV7-9 and TRBJ2-3, with D tentatively TRBD1 (7 bases). V lost 4 bases and J lost 1, with 12 bases in between. The V gene's germline CDR1 is SEHNR and CDR2 FQNEAQ (reference sequence). CDR3 length equals 15 residues. The CDR3 bases are TGTGCCAGCAGCTCGTTCAGGGGGGGCACAGATACGCAGTATTTT. Its translation: CASSSFRGGTDTQYF. The variable domain in full, with the rest retrieved from reference TRBV7-9 and TRBJ2-3, is DTGVSQNPRHKITKRGQNVTFRCDPISEHNRLYWYRQTLGQGPEFLTYFQNEAQLEKSRLLSDRFSAERPKGSFSTLEIQRTEQGDSAMYLCASSSFRGGTDTQYFGPGTRLTVL.

The J gene is TRBJ2-3, the V gene TRBV7-8; possible D gene TRBD2, 5 bases. The CDR3 extends over 14 amino acids. The ends were cut back, 2 bases at V and 2 bases at J, with 8 bases in the middle. CDR1 and CDR2 from the germline V gene are SGHVS and FQNEAQ. The CDR3 coding sequence is TGTGCCAGCAGCTTATGGACTTCCACAGATACGCAGTATTTT. This translates into CASSLWTSTDTQYF.